This section outlines one T cell receptor (beta chain) sequence together with its context. The CDR3 totals 17 residues. Germline V gene sequence: CDR1 SGHNT, CDR2 YYREEE (reference sequence). V lost 4 bases to trimming and J lost 2 bases; unmatched junction nucleotides: 8. Only in-frame clones appear in the TCRdb table, and some are missing; sequencing was by immunoSEQ multiplex PCR. The sample contains hundreds of thousands of clones, about four fifths of which appear only once. This specimen belongs to a study of blood T cell repertoires in COVID-19. Sequencing used peripheral blood. V and J are TRBV5-4 and TRBJ2-1; 11 positions match TRBD2. The clonotype comes from a woman aged 50 to 60 who had recovered from COVID-19. CDR3: CASSPGTSGGAYNEQFF. The CDR3 nucleotides read TGTGCCAGCAGCCCAGGGACTAGCGGAGGGGCCTACAATGAGCAGTTCTTC.